This TCR beta chain was documented in a study of cytomegalovirus exposure and HLA in healthy donors. Study-wide results and limits: There were reportedly fewer N-insertions in an Asian-associated ancestry cluster than the approximately 700-donor mean, in a later analysis. In a later analysis, the majority of CMV-associated beta chains seemingly showed HLA restriction. The authors assumed roughly uniform sequencing depth across donors for presence/absence analyses.

Comment on this clone: What it recognizes is unknown. An end of the junction differs from the germline gene, which may be a read error.

The PCR contained 60 Vbeta and 13 Jbeta primers. The assay was immunoSEQ multiplex PCR, and TCRdb's table has in-frame clones only and misses some. Altogether 85,000 to 100,000 clones are present, around 80% being singletons, with the ten largest covering over 15%. Germline V gene data show CDR1 as SEHNR and CDR2 as FQNEAQ (reference sequence). This CDR3 has 12 residues. The rearrangement uses TRBV7-9 and TRBJ2-5, with D possibly TRBD1 on 6 matching bases. This clonotype was sampled from a man aged 60-69 years in good health and CMV-seropositive. Sequenced input: PBMCs. In DNA, the CDR3 is TGTTCCAGCAGGGGCAGGCGAGAGACCCAGTACTTC. Its protein product is CSSRGRRETQYF.